This T cell receptor beta chain originates from a study of T cells in Graves' hyperthyroidism and ophthalmopathy. Unmatched junction bases numbered 11, after V lost 3 bases and J lost 4 bases. CDR3 length: 15 residues. The V gene's germline CDR1 is DFQATT and CDR2 SNEGSKA (reference sequence). Study-wide findings and caveats: A 13 V-J signature model discriminated ophthalmopathy versus stable hyperthyroidism. Model-based prediction identified ophthalmopathy a median 6.5 months prior to its onset.

Stable Graves' hyperthyroidism meant no ophthalmopathy progression within 18 months. The patients, who ranged from 18 to 65 in age, presented with newly diagnosed hyperthyroidism lasting under 2 months. Amplification targeted TCR beta CDR3 regions from RNA transcripts. TCR CDR3 regions were first amplified by RT-PCR with HTBI primers. TCRdb independently ran MiXCR on the multiplex PCR reads; one entry per CDR3 protein. The sample has some 770,000 distinct CDR3 sequences; about a sixth are singletons. As concerns this clonotype: No antigen is known for it.

The receptor was isolated from a man between 18 and 35 years old with Graves' hyperthyroidism. The rearrangement uses TRBV20-1 and TRBJ2-7; 8 nucleotides match TRBD2. Material for sequencing was blood. The CDR3 DNA is TGCAGTGCTAGTAGCCCGGGACTAGTATTGTACGAGCAGTACTTC. Protein: CSASSPGLVLYEQYF.